These 2 T cell receptor beta chains originate from one sample sequenced in a study of blood T cells in healthy people across ages. With a J-beta primer mix and a sample-barcoded 5' primer, a second PCR ran 7 to 11 cycles. TCRdb re-called the 5' RACE reads with MiXCR, one entry per CDR3 protein. The table includes fewer than 1,200,000 distinct CDR3 sequences, 25% detected once. These records were also assigned to another study, of T cells of mothers and their children.

The sample taken for sequencing was blood. The receptors here all came from a girl aged 2 to 9 in good health.

This clonotype was observed a handful of times. The rearrangement uses TRBV29-1 and TRBJ2-5; D remains ambiguous. Germline CDR1 reads SQVTM; CDR2 reads ANQGSEA. The V end was cut by 4 bases, the J end by 1 base, with 10 bases between. CDR3 length: 13 amino acids. CDR3 sequence: CSVGISTQETQYF. CDR3 bases: TGCAGCGTTGGGATATCCACCCAAGAGACCCAGTACTTC.

This clonotype was counted between two and nine times. This chain connects TRBV29-1 to TRBJ2-5; 8 nucleotides match TRBD2. Germline CDR1 and CDR2: SQVTM and ANQGSEA. The CDR3 is 12 residues long. V dropped 7 bases and J dropped 1; count of bases not matched to a gene: 2. CDR3 DNA: TGCAGCGGTACTAGCGGCCAAGAGACCCAGTACTTC. The encoded protein is CSGTSGQETQYF.